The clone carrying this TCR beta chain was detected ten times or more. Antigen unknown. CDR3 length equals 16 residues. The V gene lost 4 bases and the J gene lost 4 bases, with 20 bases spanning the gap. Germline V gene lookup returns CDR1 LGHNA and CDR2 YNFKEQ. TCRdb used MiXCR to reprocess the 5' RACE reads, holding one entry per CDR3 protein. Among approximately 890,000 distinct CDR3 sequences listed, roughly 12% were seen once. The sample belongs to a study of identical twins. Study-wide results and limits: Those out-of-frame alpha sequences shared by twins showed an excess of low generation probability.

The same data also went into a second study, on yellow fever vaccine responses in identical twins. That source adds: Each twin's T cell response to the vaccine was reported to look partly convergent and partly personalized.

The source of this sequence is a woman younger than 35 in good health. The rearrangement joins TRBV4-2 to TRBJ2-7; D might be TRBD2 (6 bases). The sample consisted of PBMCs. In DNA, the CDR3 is TGTGCCAGCAGCCCCCACGGACTACTTGATATGTACGAGCAGTACTTC. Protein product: CASSPHGLLDMYEQYF.